The subject of this entry is one T cell receptor (beta chain). This sample was included in a study of blood T cell repertoires in COVID-19. Across the whole study: Italy, Spain and the United States were the sources of the convalescent and acute COVID-19 samples. T cells, B-cell-depleted T cells, or PBMCs supplied cDNA or gDNA.

The germline V gene has CDR1 SGHRS and CDR2 YFSETQ. V shed 6 bases, J shed 0 bases, and the junction held 11 bases outside the gene matches. The CDR3 is 17 residues long. Original processing notes: From reference gene primer amplification, estimates of nucleated cell counts were derived. The assay was immunoSEQ multiplex PCR, and TCRdb's table has in-frame clones only and misses some. V, J and clone size reflect that table, while D and trimming were determined from the DNA. The sample lists 250,000 to 400,000 clones, roughly 87% seen once, with 1% in the top ten. This sequence joins TRBV5-1 and TRBJ2-3; 9 bases fit TRBD1. This clonotype was obtained from a man aged 50 to 60 with active or convalescent COVID-19. Sequencing input: peripheral blood. The CDR3 DNA is TGCGCCAGCACCCCGGCCGGGACAGGGCTTAGCACAGATACGCAGTATTTT. Protein: CASTPAGTGLSTDTQYF.